The clone carrying this TCR beta chain was counted only a few times. Its specificity is unknown. The V and J ends lost 1 base and 2 bases respectively, with 9 bases between them. The CDR3 totals 14 residues. Germline V lookup: CDR1 SGHTA, CDR2 FQGNSA. TCRdb called the RT-PCR reads again in MiXCR, with one record for every CDR3 protein. The table shows around 570,000 distinct CDR3 sequences, with less than 10% occurring only once. The sample originates from a study of response to subunit inactivated influenza vaccine. Study-level points and caveats: Each seasonal influenza vaccination recruits few new T cells, the authors suggested.

The source material was PBMCs from blood, sampled 23 months after vaccination. This TCR derives from a man between 45 and 75 years old who received an inactivated influenza vaccine. This chain links TRBV7-2 with TRBJ2-7; TRBD1 might be the D (6 bases). CDR3 protein: CASSLDRATYEQYF. DNA of the CDR3: TGTGCCAGCAGCTTAGACAGGGCCACCTACGAGCAGTACTTC. The entire variable domain, with the rest obtained from reference TRBV7-2 and TRBJ2-7, is as follows: GAGVSQSPSNKVTEKGKDVELRCDPISGHTALYWYRQSLGQGLEFLIYFQGNSAPDKSGLPSDRFSAERTGGSVSTLTIQRTQQEDSAVYLCASSLDRATYEQYFGPGTRLTVT.